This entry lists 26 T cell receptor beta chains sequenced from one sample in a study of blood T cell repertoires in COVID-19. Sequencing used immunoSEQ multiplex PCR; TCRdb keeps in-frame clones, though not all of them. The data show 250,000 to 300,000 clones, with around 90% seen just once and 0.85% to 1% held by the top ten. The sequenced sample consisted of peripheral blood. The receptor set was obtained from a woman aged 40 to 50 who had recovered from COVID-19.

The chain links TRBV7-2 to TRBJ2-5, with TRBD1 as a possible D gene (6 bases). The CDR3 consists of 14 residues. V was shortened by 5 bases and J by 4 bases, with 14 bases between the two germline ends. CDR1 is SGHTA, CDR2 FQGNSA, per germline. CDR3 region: CASSPQGIIETQYF. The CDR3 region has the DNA TGTGCCAGCAGCCCCCAGGGGATAATAGAGACCCAGTACTTC.

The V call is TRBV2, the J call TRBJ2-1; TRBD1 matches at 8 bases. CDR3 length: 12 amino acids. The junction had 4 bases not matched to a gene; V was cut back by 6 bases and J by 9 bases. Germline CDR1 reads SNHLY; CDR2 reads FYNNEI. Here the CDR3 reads CASSDRGGEQFF. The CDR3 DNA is TGTGCCAGCAGCGACAGGGGTGGTGAGCAGTTCTTC.

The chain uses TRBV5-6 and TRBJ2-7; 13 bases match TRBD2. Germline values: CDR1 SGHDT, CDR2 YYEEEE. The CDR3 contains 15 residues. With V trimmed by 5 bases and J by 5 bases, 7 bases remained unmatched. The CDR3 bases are TGTGCCAGCAGTGGACTAGCGGGAGAGGTGAACGAGCAGTACTTC. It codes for CASSGLAGEVNEQYF.

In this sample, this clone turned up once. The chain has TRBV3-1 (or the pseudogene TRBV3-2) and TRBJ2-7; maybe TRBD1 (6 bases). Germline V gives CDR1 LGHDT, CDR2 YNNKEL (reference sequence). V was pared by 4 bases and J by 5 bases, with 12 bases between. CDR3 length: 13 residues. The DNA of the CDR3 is TGTGCCAGCAGCCGAACAGGGACGAACGAGCAGTACTTC. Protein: CASSRTGTNEQYF.

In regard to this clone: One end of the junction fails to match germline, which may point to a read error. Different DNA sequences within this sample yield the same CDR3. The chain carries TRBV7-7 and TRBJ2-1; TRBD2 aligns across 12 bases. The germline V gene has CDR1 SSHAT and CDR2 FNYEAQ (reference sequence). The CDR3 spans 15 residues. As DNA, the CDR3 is TGTGCTAGCAGCTCGGGACTAGCGGGCTACAATGAGCAGTTCTTC. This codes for CASSSGLAGYNEQFF. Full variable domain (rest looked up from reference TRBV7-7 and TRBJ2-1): GAGVSQSPRYKVTKRGQDVTLRCDPISSHATLYWYQQALGQGPEFLTYFNYEAQPDKSGLPSDRFSAERPEGSISTLTIQRTEQRDSAMYRCASSSGLAGYNEQFFGPGTRLTVL.

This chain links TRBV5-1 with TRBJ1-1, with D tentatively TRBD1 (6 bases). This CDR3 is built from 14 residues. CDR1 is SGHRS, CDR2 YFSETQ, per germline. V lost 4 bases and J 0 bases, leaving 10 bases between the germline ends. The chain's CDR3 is CASSRQAMNTEAFF. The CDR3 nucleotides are TGCGCCAGCAGCAGACAGGCTATGAACACTGAAGCTTTCTTT.

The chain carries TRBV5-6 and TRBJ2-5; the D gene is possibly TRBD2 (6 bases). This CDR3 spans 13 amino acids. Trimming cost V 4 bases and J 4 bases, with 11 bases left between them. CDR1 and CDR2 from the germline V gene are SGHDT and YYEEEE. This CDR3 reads CASSVGGGETQYF. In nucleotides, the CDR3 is TGTGCCAGCAGCGTGGGAGGTGGAGAGACCCAGTACTTC.

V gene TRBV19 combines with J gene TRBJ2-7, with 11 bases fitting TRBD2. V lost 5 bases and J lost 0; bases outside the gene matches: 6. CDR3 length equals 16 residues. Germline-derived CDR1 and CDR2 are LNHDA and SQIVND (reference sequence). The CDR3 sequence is CASSAAGTSGSYEQYF. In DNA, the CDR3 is TGTGCCAGTAGTGCTGCCGGGACTAGCGGCTCCTACGAGCAGTACTTC.

CDR3 nucleotide sequence: TGTGCCAGCAGTGAGGTGGAAGGACTAGTTCCCCGCAGCGAGCAGTACTTC. This sequence encodes CASSEVEGLVPRSEQYF. This rearrangement joins TRBV6-1 to TRBJ2-7, with TRBD2 identical over 7 bases. The CDR3 totals 17 residues. Germline CDR1 and CDR2: MNHNS and SASEGT. With V trimmed by 3 bases and J by 6 bases, 17 bases remained unmatched.

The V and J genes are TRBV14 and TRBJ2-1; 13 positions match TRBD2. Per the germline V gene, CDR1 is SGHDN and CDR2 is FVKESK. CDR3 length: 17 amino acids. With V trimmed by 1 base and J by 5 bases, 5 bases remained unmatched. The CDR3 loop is CASSQGGLAGAHNEQFF. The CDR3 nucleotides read TGTGCCAGCAGCCAAGGCGGACTAGCGGGAGCACACAATGAGCAGTTCTTC.

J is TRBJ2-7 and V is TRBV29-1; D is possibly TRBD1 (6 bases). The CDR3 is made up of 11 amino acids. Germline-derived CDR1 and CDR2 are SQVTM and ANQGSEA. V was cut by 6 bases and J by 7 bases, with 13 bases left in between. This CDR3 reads CSVLGAVEQYF. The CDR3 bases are TGCAGCGTGTTGGGGGCGGTGGAGCAGTACTTC.

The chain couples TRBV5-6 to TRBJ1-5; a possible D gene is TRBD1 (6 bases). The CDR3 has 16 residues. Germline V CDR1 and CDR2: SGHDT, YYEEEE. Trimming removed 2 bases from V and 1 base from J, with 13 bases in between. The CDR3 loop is CASSLSDSGSNQPQHF. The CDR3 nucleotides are TGTGCCAGCAGCTTATCGGACAGCGGCAGCAATCAGCCCCAGCATTTT.

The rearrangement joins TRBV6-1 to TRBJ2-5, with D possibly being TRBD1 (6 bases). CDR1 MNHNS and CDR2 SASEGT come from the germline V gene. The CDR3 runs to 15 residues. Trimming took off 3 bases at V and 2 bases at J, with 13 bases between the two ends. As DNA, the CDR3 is TGTGCCAGCAGTGAGCCGGGACAAAGACAAGAGACCCAGTACTTC. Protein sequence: CASSEPGQRQETQYF.

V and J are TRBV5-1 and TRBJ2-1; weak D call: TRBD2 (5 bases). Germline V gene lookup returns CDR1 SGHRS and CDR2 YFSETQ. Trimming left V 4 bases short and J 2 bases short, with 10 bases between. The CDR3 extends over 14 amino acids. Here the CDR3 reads CASSVEGPYNEQFF. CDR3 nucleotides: TGCGCCAGCAGCGTTGAGGGTCCCTACAATGAGCAGTTCTTC.

Written as DNA, the CDR3 is TGTGCCAGCAGCTTACAGCTAGCGGGAGGTCTAGATGAGCAGTTCTTC. Residues: CASSLQLAGGLDEQFF. V and J are TRBV7-6 and TRBJ2-1; 11 bases fit TRBD2. With V trimmed by 2 bases and J by 8 bases, 8 bases remained unmatched. The CDR3 covers 16 residues. Germline values: CDR1 SGHVS, CDR2 FNYEAQ.

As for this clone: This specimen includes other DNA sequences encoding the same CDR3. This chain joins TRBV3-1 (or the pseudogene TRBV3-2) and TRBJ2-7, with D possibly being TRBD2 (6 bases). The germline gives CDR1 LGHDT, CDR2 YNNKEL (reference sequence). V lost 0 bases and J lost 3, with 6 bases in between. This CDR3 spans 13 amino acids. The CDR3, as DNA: TGTGCCAGCAGCCAAGATAGCGGCTACGAGCAGTACTTC. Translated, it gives CASSQDSGYEQYF.

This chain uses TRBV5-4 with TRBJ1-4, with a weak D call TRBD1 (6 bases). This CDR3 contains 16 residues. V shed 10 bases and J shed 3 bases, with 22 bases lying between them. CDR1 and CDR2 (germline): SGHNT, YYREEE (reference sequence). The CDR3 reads CAGDQNRASANEKLFF. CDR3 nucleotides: TGTGCCGGAGATCAGAACAGGGCCTCAGCTAATGAAAAACTGTTTTTT.

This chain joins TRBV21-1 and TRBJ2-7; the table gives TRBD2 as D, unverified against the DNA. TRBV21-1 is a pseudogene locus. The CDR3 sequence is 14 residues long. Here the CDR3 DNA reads TGTGCCAGCAGCCCCGTAGCAGCTGCCTACGAGCAGTACTTC. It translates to CASSPVAAAYEQYF.

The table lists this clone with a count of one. CDR3 bases: TGTGCCAGTAGACCTGAAACCGGGACAGGGGGCGTGCAGTACTTC. It translates to CASRPETGTGGVQYF. The chain employs TRBV19 and TRBJ2-7, with TRBD1 matching over 12 bases. The J segment lost 9 bases and the V segment lost 6 bases, leaving 12 bases of the junction unmatched. CDR3 length: 15 residues. CDR1 LNHDA and CDR2 SQIVND come from the germline V gene (reference sequence).

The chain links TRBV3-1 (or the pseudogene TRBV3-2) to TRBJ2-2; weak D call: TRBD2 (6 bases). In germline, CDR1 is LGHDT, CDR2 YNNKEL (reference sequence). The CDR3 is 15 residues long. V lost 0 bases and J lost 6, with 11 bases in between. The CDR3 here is CASSQDPTSPGELFF. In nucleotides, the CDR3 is TGTGCCAGCAGCCAAGACCCGACTAGTCCCGGGGAGCTGTTTTTT.

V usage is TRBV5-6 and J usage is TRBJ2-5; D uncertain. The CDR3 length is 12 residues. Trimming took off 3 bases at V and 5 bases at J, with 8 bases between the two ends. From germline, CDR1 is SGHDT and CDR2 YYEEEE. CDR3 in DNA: TGTGCCAGCAGCTCGAGGTTCGAGACCCAGTACTTC. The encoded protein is CASSSRFETQYF.

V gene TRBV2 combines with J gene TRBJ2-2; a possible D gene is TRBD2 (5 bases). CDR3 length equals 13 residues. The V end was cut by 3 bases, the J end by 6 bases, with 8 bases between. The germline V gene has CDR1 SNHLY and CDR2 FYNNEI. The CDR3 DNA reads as TGTGCCAGCAGTGAGGCGGGTCCCGGGGAGCTGTTTTTT. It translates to CASSEAGPGELFF.

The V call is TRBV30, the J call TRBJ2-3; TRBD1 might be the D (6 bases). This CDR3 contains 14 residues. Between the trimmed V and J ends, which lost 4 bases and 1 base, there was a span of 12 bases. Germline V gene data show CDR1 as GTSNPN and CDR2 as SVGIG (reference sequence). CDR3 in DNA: TGTGCCTGGACGCTAGCAGGGGGCACAGATACGCAGTATTTT. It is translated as CAWTLAGGTDTQYF.

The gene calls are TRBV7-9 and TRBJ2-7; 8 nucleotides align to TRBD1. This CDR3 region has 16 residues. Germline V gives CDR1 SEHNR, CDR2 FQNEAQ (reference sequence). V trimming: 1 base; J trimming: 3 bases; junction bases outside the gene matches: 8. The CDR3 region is CASSLGPGQGVYEQYF. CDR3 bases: TGTGCCAGCAGCTTAGGACCCGGACAGGGTGTCTACGAGCAGTACTTC. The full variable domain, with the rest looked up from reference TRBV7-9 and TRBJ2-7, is DTGVSQNPRHKITKRGQNVTFRCDPISEHNRLYWYRQTLGQGPEFLTYFQNEAQLEKSRLLSDRFSAERPKGSFSTLEIQRTEQGDSAMYLCASSLGPGQGVYEQYFGPGTRLTVT.

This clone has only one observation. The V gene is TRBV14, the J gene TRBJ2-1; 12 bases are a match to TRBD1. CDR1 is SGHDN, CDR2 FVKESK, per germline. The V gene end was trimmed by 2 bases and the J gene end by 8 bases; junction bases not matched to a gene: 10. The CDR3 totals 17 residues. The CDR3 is CASSQRPGQGAIDEQFF. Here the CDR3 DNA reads TGTGCCAGCAGCCAAAGACCGGGACAGGGGGCGATCGATGAGCAGTTCTTC.

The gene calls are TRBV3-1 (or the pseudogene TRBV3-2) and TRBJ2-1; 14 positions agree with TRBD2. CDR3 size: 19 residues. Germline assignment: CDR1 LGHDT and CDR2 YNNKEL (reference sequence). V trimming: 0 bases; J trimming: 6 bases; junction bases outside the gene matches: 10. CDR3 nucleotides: TGTGCCAGCAGCCAAGATTACTTCTCGGGACTAGCGGGAGTCAATGAGCAGTTCTTC. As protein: CASSQDYFSGLAGVNEQFF.